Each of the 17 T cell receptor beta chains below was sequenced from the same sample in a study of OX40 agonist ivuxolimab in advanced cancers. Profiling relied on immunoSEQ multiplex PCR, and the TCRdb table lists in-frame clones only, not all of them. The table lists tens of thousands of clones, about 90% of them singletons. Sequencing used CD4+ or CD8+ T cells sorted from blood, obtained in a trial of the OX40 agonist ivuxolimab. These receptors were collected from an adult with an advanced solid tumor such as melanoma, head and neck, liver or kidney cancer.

The CDR3 is CASSSRTEANYGYTF. The CDR3 DNA reads as TGTGCCAGCAGCTCTAGGACGGAGGCTAACTATGGCTACACCTTC. The chain uses TRBV7-9 and TRBJ1-2; D gene uncertain. Germline values: CDR1 SEHNR, CDR2 FQNEAQ (reference sequence). Trimming shortened V by 4 bases and J by 0 bases, and 12 bases separated the two germline ends. The CDR3 loop spans 15 amino acids. Full variable domain (rest looked up from reference TRBV7-9 and TRBJ1-2): DTGVSQNPRHKITKRGQNVTFRCDPISEHNRLYWYRQTLGQGPEFLTYFQNEAQLEKSRLLSDRFSAERPKGSFSTLEIQRTEQGDSAMYLCASSSRTEANYGYTFGSGTRLTVV.

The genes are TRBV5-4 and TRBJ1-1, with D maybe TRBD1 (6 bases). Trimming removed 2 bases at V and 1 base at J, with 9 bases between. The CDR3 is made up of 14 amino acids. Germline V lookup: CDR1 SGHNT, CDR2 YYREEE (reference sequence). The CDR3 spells CASSFTGRNTEAFF. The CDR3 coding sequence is TGTGCCAGCAGCTTTACAGGGAGGAACACTGAAGCTTTCTTT.

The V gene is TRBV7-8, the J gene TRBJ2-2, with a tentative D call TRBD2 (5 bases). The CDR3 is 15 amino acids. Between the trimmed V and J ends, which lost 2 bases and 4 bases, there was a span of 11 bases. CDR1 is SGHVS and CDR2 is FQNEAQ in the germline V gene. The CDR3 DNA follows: TGTGCCAGCAGCTTACGACTACCCACCACCGGGGAGCTGTTTTTT. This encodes CASSLRLPTTGELFF.

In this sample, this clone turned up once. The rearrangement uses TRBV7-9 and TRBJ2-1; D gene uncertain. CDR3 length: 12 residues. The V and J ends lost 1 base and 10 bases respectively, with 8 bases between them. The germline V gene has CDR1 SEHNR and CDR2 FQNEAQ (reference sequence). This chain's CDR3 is CASSLGVSEQFF. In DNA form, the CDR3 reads TGTGCCAGCAGCTTAGGGGTATCCGAGCAGTTCTTC.

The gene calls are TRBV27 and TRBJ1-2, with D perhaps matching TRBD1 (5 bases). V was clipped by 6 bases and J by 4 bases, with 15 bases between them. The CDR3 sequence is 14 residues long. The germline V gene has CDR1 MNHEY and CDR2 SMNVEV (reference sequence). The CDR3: CASSPRGLAYGYTF. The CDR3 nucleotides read TGTGCCAGCAGCCCCCGGGGGTTGGCCTATGGCTACACCTTC.

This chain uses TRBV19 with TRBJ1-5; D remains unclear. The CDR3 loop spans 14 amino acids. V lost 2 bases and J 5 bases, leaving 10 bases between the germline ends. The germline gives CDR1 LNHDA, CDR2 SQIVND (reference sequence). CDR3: CASSIIPQHQPQHF. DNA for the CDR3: TGTGCCAGTAGTATAATCCCCCAACATCAGCCCCAGCATTTT.

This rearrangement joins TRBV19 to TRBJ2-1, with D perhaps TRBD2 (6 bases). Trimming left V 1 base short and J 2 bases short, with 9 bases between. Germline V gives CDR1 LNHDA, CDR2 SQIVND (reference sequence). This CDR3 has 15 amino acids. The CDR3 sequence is CASSIAGAPYNEQFF. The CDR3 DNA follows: TGTGCCAGTAGTATAGCGGGAGCTCCCTACAATGAGCAGTTCTTC.

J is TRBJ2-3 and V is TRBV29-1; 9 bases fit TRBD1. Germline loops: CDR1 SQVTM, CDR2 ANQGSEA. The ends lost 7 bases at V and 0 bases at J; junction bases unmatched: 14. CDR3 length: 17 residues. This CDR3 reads CSAEGQGSPQSTDTQYF. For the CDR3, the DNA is TGCAGCGCCGAGGGACAGGGATCCCCCCAAAGCACAGATACGCAGTATTTT.

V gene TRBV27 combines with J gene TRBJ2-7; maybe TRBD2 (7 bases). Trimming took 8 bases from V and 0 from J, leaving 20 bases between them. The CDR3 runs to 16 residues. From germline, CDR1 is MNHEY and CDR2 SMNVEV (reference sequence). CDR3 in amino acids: CASLKEWGGTSYEQYF. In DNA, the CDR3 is TGTGCCAGCCTCAAAGAGTGGGGGGGCACCTCCTACGAGCAGTACTTC.

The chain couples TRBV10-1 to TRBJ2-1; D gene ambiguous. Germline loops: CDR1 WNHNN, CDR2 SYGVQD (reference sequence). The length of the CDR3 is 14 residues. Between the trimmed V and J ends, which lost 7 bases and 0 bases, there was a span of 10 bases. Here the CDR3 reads CASTSDSSYNEQFF. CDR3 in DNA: TGCGCCAGCACGTCAGATAGCTCCTACAATGAGCAGTTCTTC.

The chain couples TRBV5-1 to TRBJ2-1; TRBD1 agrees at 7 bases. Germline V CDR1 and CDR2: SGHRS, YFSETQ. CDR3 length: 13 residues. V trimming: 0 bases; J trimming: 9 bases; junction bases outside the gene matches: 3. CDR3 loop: CASSLEGAAEQFF. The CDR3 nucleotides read TGCGCCAGCAGCTTGGAGGGGGCGGCTGAGCAGTTCTTC.

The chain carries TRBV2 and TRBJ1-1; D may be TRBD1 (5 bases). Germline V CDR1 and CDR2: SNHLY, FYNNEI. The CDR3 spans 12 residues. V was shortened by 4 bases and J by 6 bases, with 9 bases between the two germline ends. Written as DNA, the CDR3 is TGTGCCAGCAGTGGGGGGTGGGCTGAAGCTTTCTTT. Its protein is CASSGGWAEAFF.

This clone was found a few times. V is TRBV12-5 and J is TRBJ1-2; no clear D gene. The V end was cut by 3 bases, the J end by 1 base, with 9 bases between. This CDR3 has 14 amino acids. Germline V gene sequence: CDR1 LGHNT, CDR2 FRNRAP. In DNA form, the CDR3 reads TGTGCTAGTGGTTTCGGGGAGGGTAACTATGGCTACACCTTC. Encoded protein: CASGFGEGNYGYTF.

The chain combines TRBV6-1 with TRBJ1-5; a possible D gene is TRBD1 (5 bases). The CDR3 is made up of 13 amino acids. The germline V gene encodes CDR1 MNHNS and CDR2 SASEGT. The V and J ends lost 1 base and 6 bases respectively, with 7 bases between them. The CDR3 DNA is TGTGCCAGCAGTGAAGGGGGGACTCAGCCCCAGCATTTT. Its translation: CASSEGGTQPQHF.

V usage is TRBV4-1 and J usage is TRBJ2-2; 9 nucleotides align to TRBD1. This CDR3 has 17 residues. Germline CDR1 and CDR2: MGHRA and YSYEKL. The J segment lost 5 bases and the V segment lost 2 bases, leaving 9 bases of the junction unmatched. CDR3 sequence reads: CASSQRDRVRDTGELFF. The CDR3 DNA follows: TGCGCCAGCAGCCAAAGGGACAGGGTCCGTGATACCGGGGAGCTGTTTTTT.

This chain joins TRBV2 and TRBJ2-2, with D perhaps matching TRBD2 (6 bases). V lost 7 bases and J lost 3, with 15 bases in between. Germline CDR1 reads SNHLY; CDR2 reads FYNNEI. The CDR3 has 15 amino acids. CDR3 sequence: CASNPGGIYTGELFF. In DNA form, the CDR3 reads TGTGCCAGCAACCCCGGCGGGATCTACACCGGGGAGCTGTTTTTT.

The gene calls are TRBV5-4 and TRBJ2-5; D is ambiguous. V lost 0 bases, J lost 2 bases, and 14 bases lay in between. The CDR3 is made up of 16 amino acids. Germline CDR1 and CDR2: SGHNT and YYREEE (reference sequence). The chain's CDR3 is CASSLDSWDLQETQYF. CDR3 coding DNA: TGTGCCAGCAGCTTGGATAGTTGGGATTTACAAGAGACCCAGTACTTC.